These T cell receptor beta chains were read from a single sample in a study of blood T cell repertoires in COVID-19. The method was immunoSEQ multiplex PCR; TCRdb's version includes in-frame clones alone and lacks a portion of them. The data hold about 14,000 clones, with around four fifths observed a single time. Sequenced material: peripheral blood. These receptors all come from a man aged 65-85 years with acute or convalescent COVID-19. Both conserved end residues are part of each CDR3. The D gene is left open where the match is weak. Size tells how often a clone was seen (once, few, many) or the class of an expanded clone, and some rows leave it out.

abundance | j_gene | v_gene | d_gene | CDR3aa | CDR3nt
- | TRBJ2-7 | TRBV10-3 | TRBD2 | CAISGVGGPGLAGSSSYEQYF | TGTGCCATCAGTGGTGTCGGCGGGCCGGGACTAGCGGGGTCCAGCTCCTACGAGCAGTACTTC
- | TRBJ1-2 | TRBV6-1 | TRBD1 | CASSEATGGGGYTF | TGTGCCAGCAGTGAAGCTACAGGGGGGGGCGGCTACACCTTC
- | TRBJ1-1 | TRBV14 | TRBD1 | CASSQHQGAVTEAFF | TGTGCCAGCAGCCAACACCAGGGGGCCGTAACTGAAGCTTTCTTT
- | TRBJ2-4 | TRBV25-1 | TRBD1 | CASSEERQGNIQYF | TGTGCCAGCAGTGAAGAAAGACAGGGGAACATTCAGTACTTC
- | TRBJ1-2 | TRBV14 | TRBD1 | CASSQPGTGFVGYTF | TGTGCCAGCAGCCAGCCCGGGACAGGGTTTGTCGGCTACACCTTC
- | TRBJ2-5 | TRBV5-1 | TRBD1 | CASRLRDRGETQYF | TGCGCCAGCAGACTCCGGGACAGGGGGGAGACCCAGTACTTC
- | TRBJ1-6 | TRBV27 | - | CASCRTPGSYNSPLHF | TGTGCCAGCTGTCGAACTCCAGGGTCCTATAATTCACCCCTCCACTTT
- | TRBJ2-3 | TRBV13 | - | CASSLGGGPDTQYF | TGTGCCAGCAGCTTAGGCGGGGGGCCAGATACGCAGTATTTT
- | TRBJ2-5 | TRBV6-6 | TRBD2 | CASSYSGLAGGETQYF | TGTGCCAGCAGTTACTCTGGACTAGCGGGTGGGGAGACCCAGTACTTC
- | TRBJ2-7 | TRBV30 | - | CAWSPELAVYEQYF | TGTGCCTGGAGTCCAGAGTTAGCGGTCTACGAGCAGTACTTC
- | TRBJ2-1 | TRBV10-3 | TRBD2 | CAISRAGGDSSYNEQFF | TGTGCCATCAGTCGAGCGGGGGGGGACTCCTCCTACAATGAGCAGTTCTTC
few | TRBJ2-5 | TRBV5-1 | - | CASSLRPVSGSRETQYF | TGCGCCAGCAGCTTGCGACCGGTTTCCGGGAGTCGCGAGACCCAGTACTTC
- | TRBJ1-6 | TRBV7-2 | TRBD1 | CASSLRGQRTNSPLHF | TGTGCCAGCAGCCTCCGGGGACAGAGGACTAATTCACCCCTCCACTTT
- | TRBJ1-1 | TRBV3-1/TRBV3-2 | - | CASSHKGGAFF | TGTGCCAGCAGCCACAAAGGGGGAGCTTTCTTT
- | TRBJ2-7 | TRBV27 | - | CASSFGSSSGYEQYF | TGTGCCAGCAGTTTCGGATCTAGTAGTGGCTACGAGCAGTACTTC
- | TRBJ1-1 | TRBV12-5 | TRBD1 | CASFPPDRGRRRSALNTEAFF | TGTGCTAGTTTTCCCCCCGACAGGGGAAGGCGTCGGAGTGCTTTGAACACTGAAGCTTTCTTT
- | TRBJ2-4 | TRBV5-1 | TRBD2 | CARSGGGTKNIQYF | TGCGCCCGCAGCGGCGGGGGGACCAAAAACATTCAGTACTTC
- | TRBJ1-2 | TRBV30 | - | CAWRVERDYGYTF | TGTGCCTGGAGGGTTGAAAGAGACTATGGCTACACCTTC
- | TRBJ1-2 | TRBV3-1/TRBV3-2 | TRBD1 | CASSQTKGQGAKGYTF | TGTGCCAGCAGCCAAACCAAGGGACAGGGGGCGAAAGGCTACACCTTC
- | TRBJ2-1 | TRBV5-8 | - | CASRKGRGGGEEQFF | TGTGCCAGCAGAAAGGGGAGGGGGGGAGGCGAGGAGCAGTTCTTC
- | TRBJ1-1 | TRBV5-1 | TRBD1 | CASSRTGTGLINTEAFF | TGCGCCAGCAGTCGAACCGGGACAGGGTTAATAAACACTGAAGCTTTCTTT
- | TRBJ1-4 | TRBV4-3 | - | CASSQGATTNEKLFF | TGCGCCAGCAGCCAAGGGGCCACAACTAATGAAAAACTGTTTTTT